A single sample gave rise to the 20 T cell receptor beta chains below, sequenced in a study of blood T cell repertoires in COVID-19. Method: immunoSEQ multiplex PCR; TCRdb's copy keeps in-frame clones and lacks some. Of 72,000 or so clones in the sample, about 81% were seen once. The sample comprised peripheral blood. The origin of the receptors is a human donor in a cohort sampled during active COVID-19.

The chain combines TRBV7-8 with TRBJ1-5, with D perhaps TRBD1 (6 bases). The V end was cut by 1 base, the J end by 7 bases, with 14 bases between. Germline V CDR1 and CDR2: SGHVS, FQNEAQ. The CDR3 has 15 residues. Written as DNA, the CDR3 is TGTGCCAGCAGCTTAGGTACAGGGATCACCCAGCCCCAGCATTTT. Translation gives CASSLGTGITQPQHF.

The rearrangement links TRBV4-1 to TRBJ2-1; the D is unclear. CDR3 length equals 16 residues. V lost 1 base to trimming and J lost 4 bases, with 14 bases between them. Germline loops: CDR1 MGHRA, CDR2 YSYEKL. The CDR3 spells CASSQGYPEAYNEQFF. The CDR3 bases are TGCGCCAGCAGCCAAGGATACCCCGAGGCTTACAATGAGCAGTTCTTC.

This clone has just a few counts. J is TRBJ1-2 and V is TRBV7-8; TRBD1 aligns across 7 bases. The V gene's germline CDR1 is SGHVS and CDR2 FQNEAQ. The trim removed 0 bases at V and 6 bases at J, leaving 10 bases unmatched. The CDR3 consists of 16 residues. The CDR3 nucleotides read TGTGCCAGCAGCTTAGCGCACGAGACAGGGAGGCATGGCTACACCTTC. Its translation: CASSLAHETGRHGYTF. The full variable domain, completed using reference TRBV7-8 and TRBJ1-2, is GAGVSQSPRYKVAKRGQDVALRCDPISGHVSLFWYQQALGQGPEFLTYFQNEAQLDKSGLPSDRFFAERPEGSVSTLKIQRTQQEDSAVYLCASSLAHETGRHGYTFGSGTRLTVV.

DNA for the CDR3: TGTGCCAGCAGCTTACTCAGGGGGGACCCCTACGAGCAGTACTTC. It codes for CASSLLRGDPYEQYF. This chain joins TRBV7-6 and TRBJ2-7; a weak D match, TRBD1 (7 bases). Trimming took off 2 bases at V and 2 bases at J, with 13 bases between the two ends. This CDR3 is built from 15 residues. Germline lookup yields CDR1 SGHVS and CDR2 FNYEAQ. Using reference TRBV7-6 and TRBJ2-7 for the parts outside the CDR3, the full variable domain is GAGVSQSPRYKVTKRGQDVALRCDPISGHVSLYWYRQALGQGPEFLTYFNYEAQQDKSGLPNDRFSAERPEGSISTLTIQRTEQRDSAMYRCASSLLRGDPYEQYFGPGTRLTVT.

This chain joins TRBV28 and TRBJ2-3; TRBD1 is a possible D gene (5 bases). Trimming pared 7 bases from V and 0 bases from J, leaving 17 bases between. The V gene's germline CDR1 is MDHEN and CDR2 SYDVKM. The CDR3 is made up of 16 amino acids. The CDR3 DNA is TGTGCCAGCACCTCTTACGTTAGGGGAAGCACAGATACGCAGTATTTT. Amino acid sequence: CASTSYVRGSTDTQYF.

The chain carries TRBV11-2 and TRBJ2-2; TRBD2 matches at 8 bases. Germline lookup yields CDR1 SGHAT and CDR2 FQNNGV. The J segment lost 1 base and the V segment lost 7 bases, leaving 11 bases of the junction unmatched. The CDR3 is made up of 17 amino acids. The CDR3 reads CASTLRAGALNTGELFF. The DNA for the CDR3 is TGTGCCAGCACCCTACGAGCGGGAGCTTTGAACACCGGGGAGCTGTTTTTT.

The V and J genes are TRBV7-9 and TRBJ1-1; D not certain. V lost 5 bases and J 0 bases, leaving 19 bases between the germline ends. Germline loops: CDR1 SEHNR, CDR2 FQNEAQ (reference sequence). The CDR3 has 17 residues. The CDR3 spells CASSHSPILTVNTEAFF. The DNA of the CDR3 is TGTGCCAGCAGCCATTCACCCATTTTAACAGTGAACACTGAAGCTTTCTTT.

To note about this clone: Compared with germline, one end of the junction differs, possibly owing to a read error. The chain carries TRBV11-2 and TRBJ2-7, with 10 bases that match TRBD1. CDR1 is SGHAT, CDR2 FQNNGV, per germline. The CDR3 has 15 residues. The CDR3 sequence is CASSLETGGFFEQYF. The CDR3 bases are TGTGCCAGCAGCCTAGAGACAGGGGGCTTTTTCGAGCAGTACTTC.

This clone was counted once. The genes are TRBV24-1 and TRBJ1-2; D is undetermined. Germline lookup yields CDR1 KGHDR and CDR2 SFDVKD. The CDR3 extends over 14 amino acids. The ends were cut back, 4 bases at V and 8 bases at J, with 16 bases in the middle. CDR3 amino acids: CATSEGQVPWGYTF. The CDR3 DNA reads TGTGCCACCAGTGAAGGTCAGGTCCCGTGGGGCTACACCTTC.

The chain links TRBV5-4 to TRBJ2-3; TRBD2 matches 7 bases. This CDR3 is 16 amino acids long. Germline CDR1 and CDR2: SGHNT and YYREEE (reference sequence). The J segment lost 2 bases and the V segment lost 0 bases, leaving 6 bases of the junction unmatched. The chain's CDR3 is CASSLGGGSITDTQYF. CDR3 DNA sequence: TGTGCCAGCAGCTTGGGGGGCGGGAGTATCACAGATACGCAGTATTTT.

This chain connects TRBV13 to TRBJ2-3; TRBD2 matches at 8 bases. CDR3 size: 17 residues. Germline CDR1 is PRHDT and CDR2 is FYEKMQ (reference sequence). V lost 3 bases and J lost 4; bases outside the gene matches: 12. CDR3 sequence: CASSFIPGGPPADTQYF. The CDR3 DNA reads as TGTGCCAGCAGCTTTATCCCGGGAGGGCCCCCCGCAGATACGCAGTATTTT.

This clone was counted only a few times. The V and J genes are TRBV4-1 and TRBJ1-5; no clear D. This CDR3 has 19 residues. With 0 bases removed from V and 4 bases from J, the gap between germline ends came to 22 bases. Germline assignment: CDR1 MGHRA and CDR2 YSYEKL. The CDR3 nucleotides are TGCGCCAGCAGCCAAGAGGGCTTGGGTCTCGGGAATAAAAATCAGCCCCAGCATTTT. Residues: CASSQEGLGLGNKNQPQHF.

The chain joins TRBV5-1 to TRBJ1-1; D uncertain. The CDR3 is made up of 13 amino acids. Per the germline V gene, CDR1 is SGHRS and CDR2 is YFSETQ. Between the trimmed V and J ends, which lost 5 bases and 2 bases, there was a span of 10 bases. The CDR3 region is CASSPSGNTEAFF. Here the CDR3 DNA reads TGCGCCAGCAGTCCCTCAGGAAACACTGAAGCTTTCTTT.

The table lists this clone with a count of one. The chain couples TRBV2 to TRBJ1-1, with TRBD1 matching 9 bases. Germline V CDR1 and CDR2: SNHLY, FYNNEI. Trimming took 6 bases from V and 3 from J; bases not matched to a gene: 20. The CDR3 sequence is 19 residues long. The CDR3 is CASSGPPTGTGKWDTEAFF. In DNA form, the CDR3 reads TGTGCCAGCAGCGGTCCTCCAACCGGGACAGGGAAGTGGGACACTGAAGCTTTCTTT.

This chain's CDR3 is CASSLTGESNYGYTF. CDR3 in DNA: TGCGCCAGCAGCTTGACTGGGGAGTCTAACTATGGCTACACCTTC. The V gene is TRBV5-1, the J gene TRBJ1-2; D is unclear. CDR1 SGHRS and CDR2 YFSETQ come from the germline V gene. CDR3 size: 15 residues. Trimming removed 1 base at V and 0 bases at J, with 10 bases between.

The V call is TRBV18, the J call TRBJ2-4, with 7 bases matching TRBD1. The V and J ends lost 4 bases and 1 base, in that order; junction bases with no gene match: 7. Germline CDR1 and CDR2: KGHSH and LQKENI. CDR3 length: 16 amino acids. CDR3 coding DNA: TGTGCCAGCTCACTACCGGGACAGACCGCCAAAAACATTCAGTACTTC. This sequence encodes CASSLPGQTAKNIQYF.

This clone was found once. The chain couples TRBV5-1 to TRBJ2-1; tentative D call: TRBD1 (5 bases). The length of the CDR3 is 15 residues. V was clipped by 2 bases and J by 8 bases, with 17 bases between them. In germline, CDR1 is SGHRS, CDR2 YFSETQ. The CDR3, as DNA: TGCGCCAGCAGCTTTTATCCCGCCAGGGTCGATGAGCAGTTCTTC. Translation: CASSFYPARVDEQFF.

The chain employs TRBV6-2 or TRBV6-3 and TRBJ2-1; D may be TRBD2 (6 bases). Germline V gene sequence: CDR1 MNHEY, CDR2 SVGEGT. The length of the CDR3 is 15 residues. Trimming removed 0 bases from V and 4 bases from J, with 10 bases in between. The DNA for the CDR3 is TGTGCCAGCAGTTACTCGGAGGGCCCGTACAATGAGCAGTTCTTC. It translates to CASSYSEGPYNEQFF.

The chain is built from TRBV19 and TRBJ1-2; 8 bases are a match to TRBD1. Germline trimming cut 5 bases from V and 4 bases from J; bases unmatched to any gene: 9. The CDR3 runs 15 residues. From germline, CDR1 is LNHDA and CDR2 SQIVND (reference sequence). CDR3: CASSAGQGRSYGYTF. CDR3 coding DNA: TGTGCCAGTAGTGCAGGACAGGGTCGGAGCTATGGCTACACCTTC.

The gene calls are TRBV18 and TRBJ2-1; weak D call: TRBD2 (5 bases). Germline V lookup: CDR1 KGHSH, CDR2 LQKENI. V shed 3 bases and J shed 2 bases, with 8 bases lying between them. The CDR3 spans 14 residues. Written as DNA, the CDR3 is TGTGCCAGCTCACCGGTGACTACCTACAATGAGCAGTTCTTC. This translates into CASSPVTTYNEQFF.